This TCR beta chain was retrieved from a study of T cells in Graves' hyperthyroidism and ophthalmopathy. There are 16 residues in the CDR3. Trimming cost V 5 bases and J 5 bases; bases outside gene matches: 15. Germline V CDR1 and CDR2: DFQATT, SNEGSKA (reference sequence). Study-level points and caveats: Most thyroid clonotypes that were expanded above 0.001 also turned up in blood. A model of 13 V-J features distinguished ophthalmopathy from stable hyperthyroidism.

With respect to this clonotype: Its antigen is as yet unknown.

There were TCR beta CDR3 regions amplified from RNA transcripts. First-round RT-PCR with HTBI primers amplified the TCR CDR3 region. Via MiXCR, TCRdb re-called the multiplex PCR reads, giving one row per CDR3 protein. There are more than 500,000 distinct CDR3 sequences in the sample; about 16% occur only once, and about 29% lies in the top ten. Patients affected by ophthalmopathy presented a Clinical Activity Score of at least 3, a NOSPECS grade of at least 4, and disease duration below 3 months. Those patients with uncontrolled infection, other autoimmune disease, pregnancy or lactation were excluded.

The clonotype was recovered from a woman in her twenties or thirties with Graves' ophthalmopathy. The rearrangement joins TRBV20-1 to TRBJ2-5, with 9 nucleotides matching TRBD1. Sequenced: blood. CDR3 in amino acids: CSAGNEWTGAEETQYF. CDR3 DNA sequence: TGCAGTGCTGGTAACGAATGGACAGGGGCAGAGGAGACCCAGTACTTC.